This T cell receptor (beta chain) was found in a study of blood T cell repertoires in COVID-19. Across the study: Whether acute or convalescent, the COVID-19 samples came from the United States, Italy and Spain. In each case, the material was cDNA or gDNA derived from T cells, B-cell-depleted T cells, or PBMCs.

Source study methods: Amplification from reference gene primers served as the basis for estimated nucleated cell counts. The protocol was immunoSEQ multiplex PCR, while the TCRdb copy is restricted to in-frame clones and leaves out a portion. V and J calls and clone size are those listed in that table; D and trimming were worked out from the DNA. The data show 50,000 to 65,000 clones, with under 85% seen just once and around 6% held by the top ten. The CDR3 consists of 17 residues. Germline CDR1 and CDR2: LGHNA and YSLEER. Deletions cut 0 bases from V and 0 bases from J, with 11 bases between. The V and J genes are TRBV4-3 and TRBJ2-2; a weak D match, TRBD2 (5 bases). The sequenced material came from peripheral blood. The sequence came from a woman aged 50 to 60 with active or convalescent COVID-19. In nucleotides, the CDR3 is TGCGCCAGCAGCCAAGATTGGAGGAATGCGAACACCGGGGAGCTGTTTTTT. Translating it yields CASSQDWRNANTGELFF.